Below are 14 T cell receptor beta chains sequenced from a single sample in a study of control samples from healthy donors and cancer patients (TCRdb year 2020). The method behind the library was the immunoSEQ multiplex PCR assay. TCRdb took this table from immuneACCESS and kept in-frame rearrangements with V and J called. Such tables lack part of the clones; where checked against another copy, unresolved V genes explain under half of the gap, and the rest is unexplained. A total of 85,000 to 90,000 clones appear in this sample, roughly 84% of them only once. Clones ranked in the top ten supply 2.1% of the sample. Sequencing used blood. The receptors shown here come from a woman in her 40s in good health.

The table lists this clone with a count of one. The V and J genes are TRBV7-2 and TRBJ1-1; no clear D gene. Germline-derived CDR1 and CDR2 are SGHTA and FQGNSA. This CDR3 region has 13 residues. V dropped 1 base and J dropped 3 bases, with 6 bases sitting between them. CDR3 in amino acids: CASSLGLDTEAFF. In DNA form, the CDR3 reads TGTGCCAGCAGCTTAGGTTTGGACACTGAAGCTTTCTTT.

The chain uses TRBV4-3 and TRBJ1-3, with D possibly matching TRBD1 (6 bases). The CDR3 contains 16 residues. V gave up 4 bases and J gave up 0 bases, with 13 bases separating them. The germline V gene encodes CDR1 LGHNA and CDR2 YSLEER. The CDR3 is CASSRQVFSSGNTIYF. CDR3 nucleotides: TGCGCCAGCAGCCGACAGGTTTTCAGCTCTGGAAACACCATATATTTT.

The chain combines TRBV7-2 with TRBJ1-1; 7 bases map to TRBD1. This CDR3 spans 14 amino acids. Germline CDR1 reads SGHTA; CDR2 reads FQGNSA. V shed 3 bases, J shed 4 bases, and the junction held 5 bases outside the gene matches. CDR3 amino acids: CASSLTGSPTEAFF. For the CDR3, the DNA is TGTGCCAGCAGCTTGACAGGGAGCCCCACTGAAGCTTTCTTT.

This chain uses TRBV28 with TRBJ2-4; 11 bases fit TRBD2. After removal of 6 bases from V and 3 bases from J, the junction contained 16 bases not matched to a gene. Germline CDR1 and CDR2: MDHEN and SYDVKM. This CDR3 spans 19 amino acids. CDR3 DNA sequence: TGTGCCAGCAGCCCCCTCCTAGCGGGGGGCGGTAAGGGCAAAAACATTCAGTACTTC. Its protein is CASSPLLAGGGKGKNIQYF. The entire variable domain, with the rest obtained from reference TRBV28 and TRBJ2-4, is as follows: DVKVTQSSRYLVKRTGEKVFLECVQDMDHENMFWYRQDPGLGLRLIYFSYDVKMKEKGDIPEGYSVSREKKERFSLILESASTNQTSMYLCASSPLLAGGGKGKNIQYFGAGTRLSVL.

The V gene is TRBV5-6, the J gene TRBJ2-2, with D possibly matching TRBD1 (5 bases). CDR1 and CDR2 from the germline V gene are SGHDT and YYEEEE. CDR3 size: 13 residues. V was shortened by 4 bases and J by 9 bases, with 13 bases between the two germline ends. This CDR3 is CASSLRQYRELFF. The CDR3 region has the DNA TGTGCCAGCAGCCTAAGACAGTATCGGGAGCTGTTTTTT.

The chain carries TRBV4-3 and TRBJ2-1, with TRBD2 identical over 9 bases. Per germline, CDR1 LGHNA and CDR2 YSLEER. The CDR3 contains 16 residues. J was trimmed by 6 bases and V by 0 bases; bases with no gene match: 6. The CDR3 loop reads CASSQDVRGGVNEQFF. In DNA form, the CDR3 reads TGCGCCAGCAGCCAAGATGTGCGGGGGGGCGTCAATGAGCAGTTCTTC.

This rearrangement joins TRBV10-3 to TRBJ1-5; D call uncertain. Germline V gene sequence: CDR1 ENHRY, CDR2 SYGVKD. The CDR3 is 13 amino acids. Trimming removed 6 bases from V and 2 bases from J, with 8 bases in between. The CDR3 DNA sequence: TGTGCCATCAGCCCCGACGGCAATCAGCCCCAGCATTTT. Translated: CAISPDGNQPQHF.

This clone has only one observation. V gene TRBV14 combines with J gene TRBJ1-1, with unresolved D. V was cut by 0 bases and J by 4 bases, with 12 bases left in between. This CDR3 has 15 amino acids. Germline values: CDR1 SGHDN, CDR2 FVKESK. The CDR3 coding sequence is TGTGCCAGCAGCCAAGATGCACAGAGGAGCACTGAAGCTTTCTTT. Encoded protein: CASSQDAQRSTEAFF.

The V call is TRBV18, the J call TRBJ2-2; no reliable D call. Germline V CDR1 and CDR2: KGHSH, LQKENI. CDR3 length equals 14 residues. V lost 2 bases to trimming and J lost 3 bases, with 7 bases between them. CDR3 region: CASSPFGDTGELFF. Here the CDR3 DNA reads TGTGCCAGCTCACCATTCGGCGACACCGGGGAGCTGTTTTTT.

CDR3: CAISENTGGGSSPLHF. The CDR3 DNA is TGTGCCATCAGTGAAAACACTGGCGGAGGGTCTTCACCCCTCCACTTT. The chain combines TRBV10-3 with TRBJ1-6; no definite D call. This CDR3 region has 16 residues. Germline values: CDR1 ENHRY, CDR2 SYGVKD. The V end was cut by 3 bases, the J end by 9 bases, with 18 bases between.

V usage is TRBV7-2 and J usage is TRBJ2-1, with 14 bases fitting TRBD2. Germline V CDR1 and CDR2: SGHTA, FQGNSA. Trimming removed 2 bases from V and 11 bases from J; junction bases left unmatched: 5. CDR3 size: 15 residues. Here the CDR3 DNA reads TGTGCCAGCAGCTTAAGGGGGACTAGCGGGGGTCAGCAGTTCTTC. Residues: CASSLRGTSGGQQFF.

The rearrangement joins TRBV10-3 to TRBJ1-1, with a possible D match to TRBD1 (5 bases). This CDR3 is built from 15 residues. Germline lookup yields CDR1 ENHRY and CDR2 SYGVKD. V was trimmed by 3 bases and J by 1 base, leaving 12 bases between them. CDR3 nucleotide sequence: TGTGCCATCAGTGATCACGCAGGGAGGAACACTGAAGCTTTCTTT. As protein: CAISDHAGRNTEAFF.

The CDR3 is CASSTAENYEQYF. As DNA, the CDR3 is TGTGCCAGCAGCACGGCGGAAAACTACGAGCAGTACTTC. V and J are TRBV5-5 and TRBJ2-7, with D uncertain. The CDR3 length is 13 residues. In germline, CDR1 is SGHKS, CDR2 YYEKEE (reference sequence). V lost 4 bases, J lost 3 bases, and 11 bases lay in between.

This chain uses TRBV29-1 with TRBJ2-7; 10 bases align to TRBD1. The V gene end was trimmed by 4 bases and the J gene end by 6 bases; junction bases not matched to a gene: 6. This CDR3 is 13 amino acids long. Germline V gives CDR1 SQVTM, CDR2 ANQGSEA. CDR3 nucleotide sequence: TGCAGCGTTGCAGACAGGGGGCCCTCCGAGCAGTACTTC. This translates into CSVADRGPSEQYF.